This TCR beta chain was identified during a study of blood T cell repertoires in COVID-19. Germline V gene lookup returns CDR1 LNHNV and CDR2 YYDKDF (reference sequence). J was trimmed by 2 bases and V by 3 bases; bases with no gene match: 10. The CDR3 consists of 17 residues. Here immunoSEQ multiplex PCR was the method, and the copy in TCRdb shows in-frame clones only, minus some. The repertoire holds a few hundred thousand clones, with 70% to 90% as singletons. Participants' reported clinical history set cohort assignment. This TCR was sampled from a man aged 30 to 39 who had recovered from COVID-19. Sequences were obtained from PBMCs or T cells enriched from blood (not recorded which). V gene TRBV15 combines with J gene TRBJ2-1; 7 nucleotides agree with TRBD1. The CDR3 nucleotides are TGTGCCACCAGCAGGAACTATCCCGGGACAGCCTACAATGAGCAGTTCTTC. Translation: CATSRNYPGTAYNEQFF.